This TCR beta chain stems from a study of beta chain features in type 1 diabetes. Across the study: When patients were set against healthy donors, age, gender and cell yields were similar. Findings and caveats of the study: TCRB repertoires of naive, central memory and Treg cells appeared more similar among patients than among healthy donors. In all four CD4+ subsets, TCRB CDR3 length was significantly, moderately reduced in type 1 diabetes.

CD4+ cells of the naive, central memory, regulatory and stem cell-like memory types were sorted via CD45RO/CCR7/CD25/CD127/CD95/CD27. The CDR3 consists of 13 residues. CDR1 is SGHTA, CDR2 FQGTGA, per germline. Sequencing targeted expressed TCRB transcripts, as all isolated RNA had been reverse transcribed. Naive, central memory and regulatory T cell samples produced a mean of about 4 million reads. The repertoire was sequenced with immunoSEQ multiplex PCR; TCRdb's copy has only in-frame clones and lacks some. Among about 260,000 clones listed, about 20% were seen once. This clone has a handful of counts. The target antigen is unknown. The junction shows a germline mismatch at one end, possibly a read error.

This receptor was identified in a woman in her 40s with type 1 diabetes. Specimen: naive CD4+ T cells from blood. The V gene is TRBV7-3, the J gene TRBJ2-6, with 9 bases aligning to TRBD1. In DNA, the CDR3 is TGTGCCAGCGGCCAGACAGGGGGCAACGTCCTGACTTTC. Residues: CASGQTGGNVLTF. The whole variable domain, remainder taken from reference TRBV7-3 and TRBJ2-6, is GAGVSQTPSNKVTEKGKYVELRCDPISGHTALYWYRQSLGQGPEFLIYFQGTGAADDSGLPNDRFFAVRPEGSVSTLKIQRTERGDSAVYLCASGQTGGNVLTFGAGSRLTVL.